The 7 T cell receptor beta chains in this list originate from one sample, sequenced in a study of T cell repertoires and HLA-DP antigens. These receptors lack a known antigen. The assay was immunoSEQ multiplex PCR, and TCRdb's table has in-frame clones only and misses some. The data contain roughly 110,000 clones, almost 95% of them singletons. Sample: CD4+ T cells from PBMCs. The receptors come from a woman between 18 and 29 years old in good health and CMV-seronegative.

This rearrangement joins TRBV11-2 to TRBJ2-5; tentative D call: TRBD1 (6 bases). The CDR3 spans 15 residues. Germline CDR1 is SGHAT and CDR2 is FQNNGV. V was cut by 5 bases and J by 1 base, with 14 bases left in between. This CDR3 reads CASSPQGRGQETQYF. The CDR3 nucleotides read TGTGCCAGCAGCCCGCAGGGCAGGGGCCAAGAGACCCAGTACTTC.

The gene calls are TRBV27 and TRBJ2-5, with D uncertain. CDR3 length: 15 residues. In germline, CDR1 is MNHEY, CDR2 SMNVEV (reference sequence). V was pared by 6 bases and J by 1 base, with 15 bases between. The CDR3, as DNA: TGTGCCAGCAGCCCCGTCCCGACGGCCCAAGAGACCCAGTACTTC. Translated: CASSPVPTAQETQYF.

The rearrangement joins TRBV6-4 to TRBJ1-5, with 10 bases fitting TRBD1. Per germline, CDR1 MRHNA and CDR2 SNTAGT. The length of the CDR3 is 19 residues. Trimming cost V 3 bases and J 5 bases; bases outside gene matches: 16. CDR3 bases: TGTGCCAGCAGTGAGTGCCAATCAGTGGGACAGGGGTGGGATCAGCCCCAGCATTTT. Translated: CASSECQSVGQGWDQPQHF.

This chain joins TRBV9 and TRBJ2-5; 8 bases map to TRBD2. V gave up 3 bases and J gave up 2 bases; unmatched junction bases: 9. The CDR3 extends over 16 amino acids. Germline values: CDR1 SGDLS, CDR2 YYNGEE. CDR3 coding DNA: TGTGCCAGCAGCGGGGGGTTAGCGGGGACTCAAGAGACCCAGTACTTC. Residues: CASSGGLAGTQETQYF.

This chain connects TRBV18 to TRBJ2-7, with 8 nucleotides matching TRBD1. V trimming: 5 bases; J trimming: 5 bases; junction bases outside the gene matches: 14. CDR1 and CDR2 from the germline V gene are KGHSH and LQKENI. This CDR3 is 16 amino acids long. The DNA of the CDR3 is TGTGCCAGCTCATCTTTAAACCAGGGGGCGGTCAACGAGCAGTACTTC. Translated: CASSSLNQGAVNEQYF.

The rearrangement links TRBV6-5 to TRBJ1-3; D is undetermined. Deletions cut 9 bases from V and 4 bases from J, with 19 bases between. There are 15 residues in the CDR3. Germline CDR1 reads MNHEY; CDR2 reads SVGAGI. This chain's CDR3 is CASARGLSAGNTIYF. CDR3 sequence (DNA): TGTGCCAGTGCCCGAGGGCTGTCAGCCGGAAACACCATATATTTT.

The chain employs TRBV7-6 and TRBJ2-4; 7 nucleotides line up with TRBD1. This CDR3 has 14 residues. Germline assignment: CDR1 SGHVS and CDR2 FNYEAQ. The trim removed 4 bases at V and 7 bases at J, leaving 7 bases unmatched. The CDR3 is CASSSLTGTNIQYF. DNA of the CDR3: TGTGCCAGCAGCTCGCTGACAGGGACCAACATTCAGTACTTC. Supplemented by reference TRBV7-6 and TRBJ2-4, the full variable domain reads GAGVSQSPRYKVTKRGQDVALRCDPISGHVSLYWYRQALGQGPEFLTYFNYEAQQDKSGLPNDRFSAERPEGSISTLTIQRTEQRDSAMYRCASSSLTGTNIQYFGAGTRLSVL.